A selection of T cell receptor beta chains follows, all from one sample in a study of T-cell memory formation after mild COVID-19. TCRdb recomputed calls from the 5' RACE reads with MiXCR, one row per CDR3 protein. Among approximately 150,000 distinct CDR3 sequences listed, 6% to 7% were seen once. The sequencing sample was made of PBMCs or a T cell subset sorted from them (not recorded which). These receptors were obtained from an adult woman who had mild COVID-19 (a few samples of this study predate the infection). Cell type and time point are not known. CDR3s include the opening cysteine and the closing phenylalanine or tryptophan. The order of the fields is D gene, V gene, clone size, J gene, CDR3 protein, CDR3 DNA. The D gene is left open where the match is weak. Size is stated for part of the rows, as once, few or many counts, or as a class when the clone is expanded.

TRBD1	TRBV7-9	many	TRBJ1-1	CASSLGVFRGPKLNTEAFF	TGTGCCAGCAGCTTAGGTGTTTTCAGGGGGCCTAAGTTGAACACTGAAGCTTTCTTT
TRBD1	TRBV12-3/TRBV12-4	few	TRBJ2-2	CASSWGQGTGELFF	TGTGCCAGCAGTTGGGGACAGGGAACCGGGGAGCTGTTTTTT
.	TRBV24-1	.	TRBJ2-2	CATSDPGAANTGELFF	TGTGCCACCAGTGATCCGGGGGCAGCGAACACCGGGGAGCTGTTTTTT
TRBD1	TRBV15	few	TRBJ2-7	CATSRGGVIRDRGVGEQYF	TGTGCCACCAGCAGAGGGGGGGTCATCCGGGACAGGGGCGTCGGCGAGCAGTACTTC
TRBD2	TRBV12-3/TRBV12-4	many	TRBJ2-7	CASSLRAGVEQYF	TGTGCCAGCAGTCTCCGGGCGGGGGTCGAGCAGTACTTC
.	TRBV15	few	TRBJ2-5	CATSRGTETQYF	TGTGCCACCAGCAGAGGAACGGAGACCCAGTACTTC
.	TRBV6-2/TRBV6-3	many	TRBJ1-1	CASSYPRTEAFF	TGTGCCAGCAGTTATCCGAGGACTGAAGCTTTCTTT
.	TRBV7-2	many	TRBJ2-5	CASSWTSTSKETQYF	TGTGCCAGCAGCTGGACTTCGACTAGTAAGGAGACCCAGTACTTC
.	TRBV2	.	TRBJ1-5	CATQDSGPRHF	TGTGCTACCCAGGATTCGGGGCCCCGGCATTTT
.	TRBV6-6	many	TRBJ2-5	CASSYPPGRDQETQYF	TGTGCCAGCAGTTACCCGCCGGGCAGGGATCAAGAGACCCAGTACTTC
.	TRBV3-1	many	TRBJ1-2	CASSQAGTPSYGYTF	TGTGCCAGCAGCCAAGCTGGGACCCCAAGCTATGGCTACACCTTC
.	TRBV20-1	.	TRBJ1-5	CSASTGLDRSVEGGNQPQHF	TGCAGTGCTAGTACGGGTCTTGACAGGTCGGTTGAGGGAGGCAATCAGCCCCAGCATTTT
.	TRBV19	few	TRBJ2-5	CASSLGSSNVETQYF	TGTGCCAGTAGTCTCGGGTCCTCTAACGTGGAGACCCAGTACTTC
.	TRBV29-1	many	TRBJ2-3	CSLEGGATDTQYF	TGCAGCCTCGAAGGGGGAGCGACAGATACGCAGTATTTT
TRBD1	TRBV11-2	many	TRBJ2-3	CASSLGLQGAGDTQYF	TGTGCCAGCAGCTTAGGTCTACAGGGGGCTGGCGATACGCAGTATTTT
.	TRBV3-1	few	TRBJ1-1	CASSHYPQRVNTEAFF	TGTGCCAGCAGCCACTACCCACAGAGAGTGAACACTGAAGCTTTCTTT
.	TRBV21-1	.	TRBJ2-2	CATSSGDSGELFF	TGTGCCACCTCATCAGGGGACTCCGGGGAGCTGTTTTTT
.	TRBV7-8	many	TRBJ2-7	CASSSKPLSYEQYF	TGTGCCAGCAGCTCAAAACCTCTATCCTACGAGCAGTACTTC
TRBD1	TRBV24-1	.	TRBJ2-1	CATSGGGTGFNEQFF	TGTGCCACCAGTGGAGGCGGGACAGGGTTCAATGAGCAGTTCTTC
.	TRBV6-5	many	TRBJ2-5	CASRDVGVWEETQYF	TGTGCCAGCAGGGACGTCGGGGTTTGGGAAGAGACCCAGTACTTC
TRBD1	TRBV5-1	many	TRBJ2-7	CASTPRTGTVGYEQYF	TGCGCCAGCACCCCTAGGACCGGGACAGTCGGCTACGAGCAGTACTTC
.	TRBV12-3/TRBV12-4	many	TRBJ1-5	CASSLRPGIQPQHF	TGTGCCAGCAGTTTACGACCAGGGATTCAGCCCCAGCATTTT